This entry describes one T cell receptor (beta chain). This specimen comes from a study of blood T cell repertoires in COVID-19. Study as a whole: Donors in the United States, Italy and Spain gave samples during acute or convalescent COVID-19. PBMCs, B-cell-depleted T cells, or T cells provided the cDNA or gDNA that made up the material.

Trimming pared 4 bases from V and 3 bases from J, leaving 10 bases between. This CDR3 contains 14 residues. Per germline, CDR1 SGDLS and CDR2 YYNGEE. Clones were read by immunoSEQ multiplex PCR, and TCRdb kept only the in-frame ones, dropping some. The sample lists under 200,000 clones, roughly 88% occurring once. Sequencing was done on a sample of peripheral blood. This TCR was sampled from a woman aged 80 or over with acute or convalescent COVID-19. The J gene is TRBJ2-2, the V gene TRBV9, with a tentative D call TRBD1 (5 bases). The CDR3: CASSSGHHTGELFF. CDR3 bases: TGTGCCAGCAGCTCCGGACACCACACCGGGGAGCTGTTTTTT. Variable domain in full (rest from reference TRBV9 and TRBJ2-2): DSGVTQTPKHLITATGQRVTLRCSPRSGDLSVYWYQQSLDQGLQFLIQYYNGEERAKGNILERFSAQQFPDLHSELNLSSLELGDSALYFCASSSGHHTGELFFGEGSRLTVL.